Given below is one T cell receptor beta chain in context. This specimen belongs to a study of T-cell reconstitution after alpha-beta-depleted transplantation in children. The CDR3 is 13 amino acids. Germline V gene sequence: CDR1 SGHDT, CDR2 YYEEEE. The V and J ends lost 2 bases and 5 bases respectively, with 10 bases between them. Unique molecular identifiers were incorporated when the TCRbeta library was constructed. MiXCR, run by TCRdb on the PCR reads, gives a single entry per CDR3 protein. The table has fewer than 400,000 distinct CDR3 sequences, 20% seen once; the top ten hold about 3.8%. The sample consisted of PBMCs from the stem cell graft donor, taken from the stem cell graft. The receptor was isolated from a human donor who donated a stem cell graft to a child with acute myeloid leukemia. The gene calls are TRBV5-6 and TRBJ2-5; D remains ambiguous. The CDR3 bases are TGTGCCAGCAGCTTTTCCGGGTGGGAGACCCAGTACTTC. Translation: CASSFSGWETQYF.